This entry concerns a single TCR beta chain. Its specificity is not known. Germline values: CDR1 SGHVS, CDR2 FNYEAQ. The CDR3 extends over 13 amino acids. V was clipped by 5 bases and J by 10 bases, with 12 bases between them. Investigators took approximately 10 milliliters of peripheral blood from every donor. The sample originates from a study of blood T cells in healthy people across ages. The second PCR ran about 6 to 11 cycles with a sample-barcoded 5' primer and J-beta primers. TCRdb used MiXCR to reprocess the 5' RACE reads, holding one entry per CDR3 protein. The table shows hundreds of thousands of distinct CDR3 sequences, with approximately 60% occurring only once. Study observations and caveats: Getting older went along with TCR beta diversity per million T cells dropping roughly linearly. Considered underestimates were the diversity estimates obtained from one million T cells.

The sequence was collected from a middle-aged man in good health. Source material: blood. The gene calls are TRBV7-6 and TRBJ1-6; D not resolved. CDR3 protein: CASSPNMVSPLHF. CDR3 in DNA: TGTGCCAGCAGCCCGAATATGGTCTCACCCCTCCACTTT.